The rows below give T cell receptor beta chains drawn from one sample of a study of T cells after yellow fever vaccination. TCRdb independently ran MiXCR on the 5' RACE reads; one entry per CDR3 protein. The table has some 300,000 distinct CDR3 sequences, approximately 8% seen once. This material consisted of CD4+ T cells sorted from PBMCs, taken 5 days after the yellow fever booster vaccination. The origin of the receptors is a man between 18 and 29 years old who received the YFV17D yellow fever vaccine. CDR3s include the opening cysteine and the closing phenylalanine or tryptophan. Fields, in order: V gene, J gene, clone size, D gene, CDR3 protein, CDR3 DNA. The D gene is left open where the match is weak. The size field is filled for only some rows; it gives once, few, many or a size class.

TRBV7-9	TRBJ1-1	NA	TRBD1	CASSRGQGVSEAFF	TGTGCCAGCAGCCGAGGACAGGGGGTTTCTGAAGCTTTCTTT
TRBV7-8	TRBJ1-2	NA	TRBD1	CVSSSTGTYGYTF	TGTGTCAGCAGCTCGACAGGGACCTATGGCTACACCTTC
TRBV6-2/TRBV6-3	TRBJ2-5	many	TRBD1	CASSPRQGVETQYF	TGTGCCAGCAGTCCACGACAGGGTGTAGAGACCCAGTACTTC
TRBV2	TRBJ1-5	few	NA	CASSGDRREPQHF	TGTGCCAGCAGTGGCGACCGCCGCGAGCCCCAGCATTTT
TRBV7-2	TRBJ1-3	few	NA	CASSSDSTGNTIYF	TGTGCCAGCAGCTCCGACAGCACTGGAAACACCATATATTTT
TRBV20-1	TRBJ2-7	many	NA	CSARIPGSPWEQYF	TGCAGTGCCCGGATCCCAGGCTCTCCCTGGGAGCAGTACTTC
TRBV9	TRBJ1-1	few	TRBD1	CASSVTGMNTEAFF	TGTGCCAGCAGCGTGACAGGGATGAACACTGAAGCTTTCTTT
TRBV29-1	TRBJ2-5	few	TRBD2	CSVAAGGQETQYF	TGCAGCGTTGCGGCGGGGGGGCAAGAGACCCAGTACTTC
TRBV2	TRBJ2-5	few	NA	CASPRLDEETQYF	TGTGCCAGCCCCCGACTAGACGAAGAGACCCAGTACTTC
TRBV7-9	TRBJ2-2	many	NA	CASSWRDRNTGELFF	TGTGCCAGCAGCTGGAGGGACAGGAACACCGGGGAGCTGTTTTTT
TRBV6-5	TRBJ2-1	many	NA	CASSYGGARSYNEQFF	TGTGCCAGCAGTTACGGGGGGGCACGGTCCTACAATGAGCAGTTCTTC
TRBV7-8	TRBJ2-7	few	NA	CASSPRGGNEQYF	TGTGCCAGCAGCCCCAGGGGAGGAAACGAGCAGTACTTC
TRBV7-6	TRBJ2-5	few	NA	CASSKTGKGTSPETQYF	TGTGCCAGCAGCAAAACCGGAAAGGGGACCTCCCCAGAGACCCAGTACTTC
TRBV2	TRBJ1-2	NA	TRBD1	CASNISPGQPTYGYTF	TGTGCCAGCAATATAAGTCCGGGACAGCCTACATATGGCTACACCTTC
TRBV6-5	TRBJ1-2	few	NA	CASSYAIYYGYTF	TGTGCCAGCAGTTACGCCATTTACTATGGCTACACCTTC
TRBV7-2	TRBJ2-2	few	TRBD1	CASSLRQGLGGELFF	TGTGCCAGCAGCCTTAGACAGGGGCTGGGAGGGGAGCTGTTTTTT
TRBV7-8	TRBJ2-5	few	TRBD2	CASSVAGGRGRQYF	TGTGCCAGCAGCGTAGCGGGGGGGCGGGGGCGCCAGTACTTC
TRBV20-1	TRBJ2-2	NA	TRBD1	CSARGGGQGNTGELFF	TGCAGTGCTAGAGGCGGAGGACAGGGGAACACCGGGGAGCTGTTTTTT
TRBV19	TRBJ1-1	NA	NA	CASSIDRRGVGAFF	TGTGCCAGTAGTATCGACAGGAGGGGTGTTGGGGCTTTCTTT
TRBV6-5	TRBJ1-1	many	NA	CASSYSQGTEAFF	TGTGCCAGCAGTTACTCCCAGGGGACTGAAGCTTTCTTT